These 8 T cell receptor beta chains came from one sample sequenced in a study of control samples from healthy donors and cancer patients. Only in-frame clones appear in the TCRdb table, and some are missing; sequencing was by immunoSEQ multiplex PCR. This sample has about 60,000 clones, with 95% to 96% found just once. The specimen sequenced was blood. The receptors here all came from a woman aged 18-30 years in good health.

This rearrangement joins TRBV25-1 to TRBJ2-3; TRBD2 matches 15 bases. There are 18 residues in the CDR3. Germline V gene sequence: CDR1 MGHDK, CDR2 SYGVNS. The V gene end was trimmed by 4 bases and the J gene end by 4 bases; junction bases not matched to a gene: 9. The CDR3 coding sequence is TGTGCCAGCAGTGGGGGACTAGCGGGGGGCCGTATGTCAGATACGCAGTATTTT. Residues: CASSGGLAGGRMSDTQYF.

The rearrangement joins TRBV2 to TRBJ1-2; TRBD1 agrees at 8 bases. In germline, CDR1 is SNHLY, CDR2 FYNNEI. The junction had 10 bases not matched to a gene; V was cut back by 10 bases and J by 6 bases. The CDR3 has 13 residues. The CDR3 protein is CATGQGRMDGYTF. The DNA for the CDR3 is TGTGCCACCGGACAGGGTCGGATGGATGGCTACACCTTC.

CDR3 loop: CASSQRTVYEQYF. CDR3 DNA: TGCGCCAGCAGTCAAAGAACAGTCTACGAGCAGTACTTC. The V and J genes are TRBV23-1 and TRBJ2-7; D not certain. TRBV23-1 falls under the ORF class, with uncertain function. This CDR3 has 13 amino acids. V was cut by 2 bases and J by 3 bases, with 8 bases left in between.

The chain joins TRBV5-6 to TRBJ2-5, with D possibly matching TRBD1 (5 bases). The CDR3 loop spans 15 amino acids. Trimming cost V 2 bases and J 2 bases, with 13 bases left between them. The germline V gene has CDR1 SGHDT and CDR2 YYEEEE. DNA for the CDR3: TGTGCCAGCAGCTTCGCGACAGTGGGACAAGAGACCCAGTACTTC. This sequence encodes CASSFATVGQETQYF.

The rearrangement links TRBV6-2 or TRBV6-3 to TRBJ2-6, with a weak D call TRBD2 (5 bases). This CDR3 has 16 amino acids. From germline, CDR1 is MNHEY and CDR2 SVGEGT. Between the trimmed V and J ends, which lost 5 bases and 0 bases, there was a span of 11 bases. CDR3 loop: CASSNTGNSGANVLTF. The CDR3 DNA reads as TGTGCCAGCAGTAATACGGGGAACTCTGGGGCCAACGTCCTGACTTTC.

The V call is TRBV5-1, the J call TRBJ2-3, with 9 bases lining up with TRBD1. The J segment lost 6 bases and the V segment lost 3 bases, leaving 20 bases of the junction unmatched. The CDR3 is 19 residues long. Germline CDR1 SGHRS, CDR2 YFSETQ. The CDR3 spells CASSSESKGQGRRFDTQYF. The CDR3 region has the DNA TGCGCCAGCAGCTCCGAATCCAAGGGACAGGGTAGACGGTTTGATACGCAGTATTTT.

In DNA, the CDR3 is TGTGCCAGCAGTTTAGTGCGGACGGGCGGGCGGGCCTACGAGCAGTACTTC. Translation gives CASSLVRTGGRAYEQYF. V and J are TRBV27 and TRBJ2-7, with D perhaps matching TRBD2 (5 bases). From germline, CDR1 is MNHEY and CDR2 SMNVEV (reference sequence). CDR3 size: 17 residues. Trimming shortened V by 2 bases and J by 2 bases, and 19 bases separated the two germline ends.

The CDR3 DNA sequence: TGTGCCAGCAGTCAAAGCGGAGATCACAATGAGCAGTTCTTC. It encodes CASSQSGDHNEQFF. V usage is TRBV6-2 or TRBV6-3 and J usage is TRBJ2-1; D possibly corresponds to TRBD2 (5 bases). The CDR3 is 14 residues long. Germline V gene sequence: CDR1 MNHEY, CDR2 SVGEGT. V was clipped by 5 bases and J by 5 bases, with 13 bases between them.